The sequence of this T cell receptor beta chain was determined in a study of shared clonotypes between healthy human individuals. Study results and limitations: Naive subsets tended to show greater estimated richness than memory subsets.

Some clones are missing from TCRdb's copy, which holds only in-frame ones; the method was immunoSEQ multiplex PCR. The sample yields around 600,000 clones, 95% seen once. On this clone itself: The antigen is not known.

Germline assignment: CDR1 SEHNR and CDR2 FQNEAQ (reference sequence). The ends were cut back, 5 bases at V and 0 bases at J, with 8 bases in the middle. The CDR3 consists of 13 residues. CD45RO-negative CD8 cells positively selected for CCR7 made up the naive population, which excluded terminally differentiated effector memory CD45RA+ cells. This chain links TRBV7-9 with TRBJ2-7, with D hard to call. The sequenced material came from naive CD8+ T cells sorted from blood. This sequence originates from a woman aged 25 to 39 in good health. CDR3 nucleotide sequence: TGTGCCAGCAGCACAAGTTCCTCCTACGAGCAGTACTTC. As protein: CASSTSSSYEQYF.